The next 8 T cell receptor beta chains were all read from a single sample in a study of blood T cell repertoires in COVID-19 (dated by TCRdb to the early 2020s). Library generation was performed with the immunoSEQ multiplex PCR assay. What TCRdb holds here is the immuneACCESS table cut down to in-frame rearrangements. Part of the clones is not present; checked against another copy, under half of the missing clones reflect an unresolved V gene, and the others are unexplained. This sample lists around 250,000 clones; over 70% were detected once. Around 3.2% of the sample belongs to the ten largest clones. The specimen was PBMCs or T cells enriched from blood (not recorded which). The receptor set was obtained from a woman in her thirties or forties who had been exposed to COVID-19.

CDR3 DNA sequence: TGCGCCAGCAGCCAAGACAGGGGGCGAAATCAGCCCCAGCATTTT. As protein: CASSQDRGRNQPQHF. This chain connects TRBV4-1 to TRBJ1-5, with 8 bases identical to TRBD1. Germline V gives CDR1 MGHRA, CDR2 YSYEKL. This CDR3 has 15 residues. V lost 0 bases, J lost 4 bases, and 2 bases stayed unmatched.

The chain employs TRBV29-1 and TRBJ1-1; TRBD1 matches at 8 bases. With V trimmed by 4 bases and J by 10 bases, 11 bases remained unmatched. The CDR3 contains 13 residues. Germline values: CDR1 SQVTM, CDR2 ANQGSEA. CDR3: CSVAFGQGGVAFF. The CDR3, as DNA: TGCAGCGTTGCGTTTGGACAGGGTGGAGTAGCTTTCTTT.

This clone has only one observation. J is TRBJ2-7 and V is TRBV5-4; 7 bases align to TRBD1. V lost 7 bases, J lost 6 bases, and 10 bases stayed unmatched. Germline CDR1 and CDR2: SGHNT and YYREEE (reference sequence). The CDR3 is 13 amino acids. CDR3 residues: CASQGVYGGEQYF. As DNA, the CDR3 is TGTGCCAGCCAGGGGGTATATGGGGGCGAGCAGTACTTC. The variable domain in full, completed from reference TRBV5-4 and TRBJ2-7, reads ETGVTQSPTHLIKTRGQQVTLRCSSQSGHNTVSWYQQALGQGPQFIFQYYREEENGRGNFPPRFSGLQFPNYSSELNVNALELDDSALYLCASQGVYGGEQYFGPGTRLTVT.

The chain is built from TRBV7-3 and TRBJ2-5, with D perhaps TRBD2 (6 bases). Trimming took 6 bases from V and 2 from J, leaving 19 bases between them. The CDR3 spans 16 residues. Germline CDR1 reads SGHTA; CDR2 reads FQGTGA. The CDR3 nucleotides read TGTGCCAGCAGACCCACCCCCGGAGGGGATCAAGAGACCCAGTACTTC. Its protein product is CASRPTPGGDQETQYF.

A word on this clone: The junction and the germline gene differ at one end; a read error may be behind it. V and J are TRBV5-1 and TRBJ2-5, with D possibly being TRBD1 (5 bases). CDR3 size: 16 residues. Germline V CDR1 and CDR2: SGHRS, YFSETQ. Here the CDR3 reads CASSLGTRSGSETQYF. The DNA of the CDR3 is TGCGCCAGCAGTTTGGGAACCCGATCAGGGTCGGAGACCCAGTACTTC.

The V and J genes are TRBV25-1 and TRBJ1-2; 9 bases are a match to TRBD1. This CDR3 has 15 residues. J gave up 6 bases and V 7 bases, and 12 bases lay outside the gene matches. Germline V gives CDR1 MGHDK, CDR2 SYGVNS. The CDR3 bases are TGTGCCAGCAATTCCCCGGGACAGGGCGTCCATGGCTACACCTTC. It translates to CASNSPGQGVHGYTF.

The chain couples TRBV9 to TRBJ1-4; 8 positions agree with TRBD1. Germline assignment: CDR1 SGDLS and CDR2 YYNGEE. V gave up 4 bases and J gave up 3 bases; unmatched junction bases: 8. The CDR3 has 16 amino acids. CDR3 nucleotides: TGTGCCAGCAGCCCCCGTGACAGGGGATCTAATGAAAAACTGTTTTTT. Its translation is CASSPRDRGSNEKLFF.

The rearrangement links TRBV30 to TRBJ2-7, with 8 bases matching TRBD1. V shed 3 bases, J shed 4 bases, and the junction held 2 bases outside the gene matches. CDR1 and CDR2 from the germline V gene are GTSNPN and SVGIG (reference sequence). This CDR3 is built from 12 residues. The CDR3, as DNA: TGTGCCTGGAGCGGGACAGGTTACGAGCAGTACGTC. Translated: CAWSGTGYEQYV.